The clone carrying this TCR beta chain came up once. The antigen is undetermined. The healthy adult donors were HIV-negative and reported no recent acute infections or vaccinations. This entry comes from a study of shared clonotypes between healthy human individuals. General study results and limits: Few donors limited the genetic and exposure-history diversity represented.

V shed 11 bases and J shed 4 bases, with 12 bases lying between them. The CDR3 is made up of 13 amino acids. From germline, CDR1 is MNHNS and CDR2 SASEGT. This table comes from immunoSEQ multiplex PCR, and its TCRdb copy is limited to in-frame clones, with some not included. The sample includes about half a million clones, roughly three quarters of them seen just once. The sequence was collected from a woman aged 40 to 50 in good health. Some clones in this sample may be carry-over from other donors' samples. Material for sequencing was PBMCs. V and J are TRBV6-1 and TRBJ2-6; unclear D gene. This CDR3 is CAGQFAGANVLTF. In DNA, the CDR3 is TGTGCCGGGCAATTCGCCGGGGCCAACGTCCTGACTTTC.